This record concerns one T cell receptor (beta chain) sequence. Its antigen remains unknown. The method was immunoSEQ multiplex PCR; TCRdb's version includes in-frame clones alone and lacks a portion of them. The sample carries about 93,000 clones, approximately 92% recorded once. CDR3 length equals 15 residues. CDR1 is LGHNA and CDR2 is YNFKEQ in the germline V gene. The sample is drawn from a study of graft-versus-host responses after intestinal transplantation. Whole-study results and caveats: Recipient-marrow GvH clones were detected, some having first appeared in ileum or blood.

V usage is TRBV4-2 and J usage is TRBJ2-7; D is undetermined. The closer fit of TRBJ2-1 to the DNA end suggests the J call may be wrong. This sequence was found in a human donor who received an intestinal transplant. The specimen comprised unstimulated CD8+ T cells sorted from spleen or lymph node cells, sampled before intestinal transplant. The CDR3: CASSQHKVDYNEQFF. The CDR3, as DNA: TGTGCCAGCAGCCAACACAAGGTAGACTACAATGAGCAGTTCTTC.